Following are 16 T cell receptor beta chains from one sample sequenced in a study of cytomegalovirus exposure and HLA in healthy donors. PCR primers comprised 60 Vbeta and 13 Jbeta primers. Sequencing used immunoSEQ multiplex PCR; TCRdb keeps in-frame clones, though not all of them. Altogether around 140,000 clones are present, roughly 78% being singletons, with the ten largest covering approximately 3.9%. Sequenced material: PBMCs. These receptors were collected from a man aged 50 or older in good health and CMV-seropositive.

The chain uses TRBV6-6 and TRBJ2-1; 8 bases align to TRBD2. This CDR3 spans 14 amino acids. Germline loops: CDR1 MNHNY, CDR2 SVGAGI (reference sequence). J was trimmed by 7 bases and V by 7 bases; bases with no gene match: 9. CDR3 protein: CASTREGPGNEQFF. CDR3 nucleotides: TGTGCCAGCACTCGGGAGGGTCCAGGAAATGAGCAGTTCTTC.

The chain recombines TRBV5-8 with TRBJ2-1, with TRBD1 matching 9 bases. J was trimmed by 3 bases and V by 6 bases; bases with no gene match: 7. CDR1 is SGHTS and CDR2 is YDEGEE in the germline V gene. This CDR3 has 15 residues. CDR3 DNA: TGTGCCAGCACCCGAGGGACAGGGCACTACAATGAGCAGTTCTTC. This gives the protein CASTRGTGHYNEQFF.

This clone was seen a few times. The genes are TRBV27 and TRBJ2-3; 11 bases agree with TRBD2. Germline CDR1 and CDR2: MNHEY and SMNVEV (reference sequence). J lost 3 bases, V lost 2 bases, and 4 bases had no gene match. The CDR3 has 16 residues. The CDR3 is CASSLKTSGMTDTQYF. The CDR3 DNA follows: TGTGCCAGCAGTTTAAAGACTAGCGGGATGACAGATACGCAGTATTTT.

The CDR3 protein is CASSYSIRGDGYTF. The CDR3 nucleotides are TGTGCCAGCAGTTACTCGATCAGGGGGGATGGCTACACCTTC. This chain links TRBV6-6 with TRBJ1-2; 7 bases agree with TRBD1. Germline CDR1 reads MNHNY; CDR2 reads SVGAGI (reference sequence). V shed 0 bases, J shed 6 bases, and the junction held 4 bases outside the gene matches. This CDR3 comprises 14 residues.

The gene calls are TRBV5-1 and TRBJ2-7, with 8 bases lining up with TRBD1. CDR3 length: 14 amino acids. Germline V gene data show CDR1 as SGHRS and CDR2 as YFSETQ. The junction had 12 bases not matched to a gene; V was cut back by 6 bases and J by 7 bases. CDR3 residues: CASTIYQGALEQYF. As DNA, the CDR3 is TGCGCCAGCACTATATACCAGGGGGCTCTTGAGCAGTACTTC.

The chain uses TRBV2 and TRBJ2-2; 7 bases align to TRBD1. This CDR3 comprises 15 residues. Germline V gives CDR1 SNHLY, CDR2 FYNNEI. V lost 6 bases to trimming and J lost 1 base; unmatched junction nucleotides: 5. The CDR3 nucleotides read TGTGCCAGCAGCAGACAGGGCTTGAACACCGGGGAGCTGTTTTTT. Translated: CASSRQGLNTGELFF.

The chain is built from TRBV5-1 and TRBJ2-3, with D perhaps TRBD2 (6 bases). There are 14 residues in the CDR3. V was clipped by 5 bases and J by 3 bases, with 13 bases between them. Germline V lookup: CDR1 SGHRS, CDR2 YFSETQ. The CDR3 nucleotides are TGCGCCAGCAGTATCGGCGGGGATACAGATACGCAGTATTTT. Amino acid sequence: CASSIGGDTDTQYF.

The chain recombines TRBV18 with TRBJ2-1; 10 bases line up with TRBD2. V shed 3 bases and J 8 bases; nucleotides not matched to a gene: 13. The CDR3 totals 17 residues. Germline V gene data show CDR1 as KGHSH and CDR2 as LQKENI. CDR3 DNA sequence: TGTGCCAGCTCACCCCCCGAAACCAGCGGGGGGGCCGATGAGCAGTTCTTC. It encodes CASSPPETSGGADEQFF.

The chain recombines TRBV7-9 with TRBJ1-1, with D possibly matching TRBD1 (6 bases). Trimming removed 5 bases at V and 6 bases at J, with 19 bases between. The germline V gene has CDR1 SEHNR and CDR2 FQNEAQ (reference sequence). The CDR3 contains 15 residues. CDR3 DNA sequence: TGTGCCAGCAGCGCGCAGGGGCTAGCGGAGGCTGAAGCTTTCTTT. This gives the protein CASSAQGLAEAEAFF.

V gene TRBV7-9 combines with J gene TRBJ1-6; TRBD1 matches 8 bases. After removal of 4 bases from V and 7 bases from J, the junction contained 3 bases not matched to a gene. The CDR3 length is 14 residues. The germline V gene has CDR1 SEHNR and CDR2 FQNEAQ (reference sequence). The CDR3 DNA follows: TGTGCCAGCAGCTCCGGGACAGGCAATTCACCCCTCCACTTT. This sequence encodes CASSSGTGNSPLHF. The full variable domain, with the rest looked up from reference TRBV7-9 and TRBJ1-6, is DTGVSQNPRHKITKRGQNVTFRCDPISEHNRLYWYRQTLGQGPEFLTYFQNEAQLEKSRLLSDRFSAERPKGSFSTLEIQRTEQGDSAMYLCASSSGTGNSPLHFGNGTRLTVT.

The sample holds one count of this clone. A junction boundary mismatches the germline segment, possibly from a read error. The chain is built from TRBV10-3 and TRBJ1-1; 7 positions match TRBD1. Looked up from germline, CDR1 is ENHRY and CDR2 is SYGVKD. The CDR3 spans 14 residues. DNA of the CDR3: TGTGCCGTCAGCCTCGGGACAGAGAACACTGAAGCTTTCTTT. Protein sequence: CAVSLGTENTEAFF.

The genes are TRBV28 and TRBJ2-1; perhaps TRBD2 as D (5 bases). V was shortened by 2 bases and J by 5 bases, with 16 bases between the two germline ends. From germline, CDR1 is MDHEN and CDR2 SYDVKM. CDR3 size: 16 residues. CDR3 sequence: CASSLSSTRTHNEQFF. The CDR3 DNA reads as TGTGCCAGCAGTTTAAGCTCCACTAGAACCCACAATGAGCAGTTCTTC.

This chain uses TRBV19 with TRBJ1-5, with 9 nucleotides matching TRBD1. The germline V gene has CDR1 LNHDA and CDR2 SQIVND (reference sequence). Trimming removed 5 bases from V and 5 bases from J; junction bases left unmatched: 7. There are 15 residues in the CDR3. The CDR3 protein is CASSGDRDPYQPQHF. The CDR3 nucleotides are TGTGCCAGTAGTGGGGACAGGGATCCCTATCAGCCCCAGCATTTT.

V usage is TRBV18 and J usage is TRBJ1-5; 8 nucleotides align to TRBD1. The CDR3 spans 15 residues. The germline gives CDR1 KGHSH, CDR2 LQKENI. V was pared by 6 bases and J by 4 bases, with 8 bases of the junction left unmatched. The CDR3 DNA sequence: TGTGCCAGCTCGCGAACGGGACAGGATAATCAGCCCCAGCATTTT. Its translation: CASSRTGQDNQPQHF.

The chain links TRBV18 to TRBJ1-4; no definite D call. This CDR3 has 14 residues. CDR1 and CDR2 from the germline V gene are KGHSH and LQKENI. Trimming pared 6 bases from V and 5 bases from J, leaving 13 bases between. The CDR3 nucleotides are TGTGCCAGCTCGACTAAGAATGGGAATGAAAAACTGTTTTTT. This translates into CASSTKNGNEKLFF.

V is TRBV2 and J is TRBJ1-1, with a tentative D call TRBD1 (6 bases). The germline V and J ends were trimmed by 5 bases and 0 bases, with 16 bases remaining between them. Germline CDR1 is SNHLY and CDR2 is FYNNEI. CDR3 size: 16 residues. The CDR3 reads CASSLQGSIMNTEAFF. The CDR3 bases are TGTGCCAGCAGTCTACAGGGATCTATCATGAACACTGAAGCTTTCTTT.